One sample yielded the 6 T cell receptor beta chains listed below, sequenced in a study of regulatory T cells in long-lasting Graves disease. The sample's time point: newly diagnosed GD, antithyroid drugs for less than 3 months. From RNA extracted from PBMCs, the TCR library was made. Assembly of TCR beta libraries relied on iRepertoire HTBI primers together with Arm-PCR of CDR3 regions. TCRdb ran MiXCR on the multiplex PCR reads and lists one entry per CDR3 protein. Of more than 350,000 distinct CDR3 sequences listed, 14% to 15% are singletons. The data also belong to a second study, concerning T cells in Graves' hyperthyroidism and ophthalmopathy.

The sequenced sample was peripheral blood mononuclear cells (PBMCs), obtained at new diagnosis, from a patient treated with antithyroid drugs. These receptors were taken from a woman aged 25 to 39 with Graves disease.

The J gene is TRBJ2-2, the V gene TRBV9; D is perhaps TRBD2 (5 bases). The CDR3 covers 15 residues. Per the germline V gene, CDR1 is SGDLS and CDR2 is YYNGEE. Between the trimmed V and J ends, which lost 0 bases and 4 bases, there was a span of 10 bases. The CDR3 coding sequence is TGTGCCAGCAGCGTAGGGCGGGCGGGCACCGGGGAGCTGTTTTTT. Translation gives CASSVGRAGTGELFF.

This clonotype has only a few counts. An end of the junction differs from the germline gene, which may be a read error. The gene calls are TRBV4-2 and TRBJ1-4; 10 bases match TRBD1. CDR3 length: 14 amino acids. CDR1 LGHNA and CDR2 YNFKEQ come from the germline V gene. Here the CDR3 DNA reads TGTGCCAGCAGCCAAGGGGTGATCGGACAGGGGGTCATTTTT. Protein sequence: CASSQGVIGQGVIF.

This clonotype was seen a few times. The chain has TRBV11-3 and TRBJ2-5, with 7 bases fitting TRBD2. Germline V gene lookup returns CDR1 SGHNT and CDR2 YENEEA. This CDR3 is 17 amino acids long. J lost 2 bases, V lost 5 bases, and 14 bases had no gene match. The CDR3 coding sequence is TGTGCCAGCAGCCCAGGGCGGGGGTGGGACTCTCAAGAGACCCAGTACTTC. Translating it yields CASSPGRGWDSQETQYF.

At least ten counts were recorded for this clonotype. This rearrangement joins TRBV7-2 to TRBJ2-7; 12 bases align to TRBD2. Germline loops: CDR1 SGHTA, CDR2 FQGNSA. The CDR3 is 18 amino acids. V gave up 2 bases and J gave up 7 bases; unmatched junction bases: 15. The CDR3 loop reads CASSLPRTSGRLSGEQYF. The CDR3 bases are TGTGCCAGCAGCTTACCTCGAACTAGCGGGAGGTTATCGGGAGAGCAGTACTTC. Drawing the rest from reference TRBV7-2 and TRBJ2-7, the complete variable domain is GAGVSQSPSNKVTEKGKDVELRCDPISGHTALYWYRQSLGQGLEFLIYFQGNSAPDKSGLPSDRFSAERTGGSVSTLTIQRTQQEDSAVYLCASSLPRTSGRLSGEQYFGPGTRLTVT.

The chain couples TRBV19 to TRBJ2-7; 7 bases line up with TRBD2. There are 18 residues in the CDR3. The J segment lost 3 bases and the V segment lost 3 bases, leaving 17 bases of the junction unmatched. The germline V gene has CDR1 LNHDA and CDR2 SQIVND (reference sequence). CDR3 region: CASSMGLAERSGNYEQYF. The CDR3 nucleotides are TGTGCCAGTAGTATGGGTCTAGCGGAACGGAGTGGGAACTACGAGCAGTACTTC.

This clonotype came up many times. The CDR3 coding sequence is TGTGCCAGCAGCCAAGACCAGAATAGCAATCAGCCCCAGCATTTT. Amino acid sequence: CASSQDQNSNQPQHF. V is TRBV11-2 and J is TRBJ1-5; D uncertain. The CDR3 runs to 15 residues. The germline V and J ends were trimmed by 5 bases and 0 bases, with 11 bases remaining between them. In germline, CDR1 is SGHAT, CDR2 FQNNGV.